This entry lists 28 T cell receptor beta chains sequenced from one sample in a study of cytomegalovirus exposure and HLA in healthy donors. The PCR was carried out with 60 Vbeta primers and 13 Jbeta primers. Data came from immunoSEQ multiplex PCR; TCRdb stores just in-frame clones and leaves some out. The sample records around 100,000 clones, around 74% being singletons. Material for sequencing was PBMCs. These receptors were taken from a man aged 25 to 40 in good health and CMV-seropositive.

With regard to this clone: Other DNA sequences in this specimen translate into the identical CDR3. V and J are TRBV28 and TRBJ1-6; D gene unclear. This CDR3 comprises 14 residues. Germline assignment: CDR1 MDHEN and CDR2 SYDVKM. Trimming stripped 7 bases from V and 7 bases from J, with 14 bases between. This chain's CDR3 is CASTPGGNNSPLHF. CDR3 nucleotide sequence: TGTGCCAGCACCCCGGGAGGGAACAATTCACCCCTCCACTTT.

The chain has TRBV9 and TRBJ1-5, with 8 bases that match TRBD1. Germline CDR1 reads SGDLS; CDR2 reads YYNGEE. V trimming: 2 bases; J trimming: 4 bases; junction bases outside the gene matches: 2. The CDR3 spans 14 residues. The CDR3 spells CASSVGQENQPQHF. The CDR3 DNA sequence: TGTGCCAGCAGCGTGGGACAGGAGAATCAGCCCCAGCATTTT.

This clone was found a few times. This rearrangement joins TRBV27 to TRBJ1-1; TRBD1 matches at 7 bases. Trimming cost V 5 bases and J 1 base; bases outside gene matches: 10. Germline V lookup: CDR1 MNHEY, CDR2 SMNVEV (reference sequence). This CDR3 comprises 16 residues. CDR3 amino acids: CASSALPGQRNTEAFF. The CDR3 coding sequence is TGTGCCAGCAGTGCTCTGCCGGGACAGAGGAACACTGAAGCTTTCTTT.

This clone was picked up a small number of times. The gene calls are TRBV6-1 and TRBJ2-7; no clear D. Trimming removed 3 bases at V and 6 bases at J, with 6 bases between. Germline-derived CDR1 and CDR2 are MNHNS and SASEGT. The CDR3 length is 11 residues. The CDR3 is CASSDLREQYF. CDR3 coding DNA: TGTGCCAGCAGTGATCTCCGCGAGCAGTACTTC.

This rearrangement joins TRBV28 to TRBJ2-1, with 9 bases that match TRBD1. Germline CDR1 reads MDHEN; CDR2 reads SYDVKM. Losses at the gene ends were 11 bases for V and 9 bases for J; bases not matched to a gene: 11. CDR3 length: 13 residues. This CDR3 reads CAWRGQGRSEQFF. CDR3 DNA sequence: TGTGCCTGGCGGGGACAGGGACGTAGTGAGCAGTTCTTC.

This clone was detected a few times. The J gene is TRBJ1-1, the V gene TRBV4-1; TRBD1 might be the D (5 bases). There are 14 residues in the CDR3. V dropped 5 bases and J dropped 3 bases, with 13 bases sitting between them. Germline CDR1 reads MGHRA; CDR2 reads YSYEKL. The CDR3 DNA reads TGCGCCAGCAGCGCCTGGGCGGGGGACACTGAAGCTTTCTTT. This sequence encodes CASSAWAGDTEAFF.

The chain combines TRBV19 with TRBJ2-5; TRBD1 might be the D (7 bases). Germline CDR1 and CDR2: LNHDA and SQIVND (reference sequence). The ends were cut back, 5 bases at V and 6 bases at J, with 16 bases in the middle. This CDR3 has 14 amino acids. CDR3 sequence: CASSSARGRQTQYF. In DNA form, the CDR3 reads TGTGCCAGTAGTTCGGCCAGGGGGAGGCAGACCCAGTACTTC.

The chain joins TRBV5-1 to TRBJ2-7; TRBD1 matches at 7 bases. CDR1 and CDR2 from the germline V gene are SGHRS and YFSETQ. This CDR3 spans 14 amino acids. Trimming at V came to 1 base and at J to 0 bases, leaving 1 base not matched to a gene. In DNA form, the CDR3 reads TGCGCCAGCAGCTTGCAGGGGGTCTCCTACGAGCAGTACTTC. Protein: CASSLQGVSYEQYF.

The J gene is TRBJ2-5, the V gene TRBV28; the match to TRBD2 covers 10 bases. The CDR3 extends over 16 amino acids. CDR1 is MDHEN, CDR2 SYDVKM, per germline. The ends lost 5 bases at V and 2 bases at J; junction bases unmatched: 8. The CDR3 spells CASSPRTSGVQETQYF. DNA for the CDR3: TGTGCCAGCAGTCCGCGGACTAGCGGAGTACAAGAGACCCAGTACTTC.

This CDR3 reads CSAKWGQRGVEDTQYF. The CDR3 bases are TGCAGCGCCAAGTGGGGGCAGCGGGGGGTTGAAGATACGCAGTATTTT. The chain is built from TRBV29-1 and TRBJ2-3, with 9 bases matching TRBD2. The J segment lost 5 bases and the V segment lost 7 bases, leaving 16 bases of the junction unmatched. This CDR3 is 16 amino acids long. CDR1 SQVTM and CDR2 ANQGSEA come from the germline V gene.

The chain links TRBV28 to TRBJ1-6; TRBD1 agrees at 8 bases. The germline gives CDR1 MDHEN, CDR2 SYDVKM. This CDR3 region has 12 residues. Germline trimming cut 2 bases from V and 19 bases from J; bases unmatched to any gene: 7. The CDR3 is CASSLGGQVPHF. The CDR3 nucleotides read TGTGCCAGCAGTTTAGGGGGACAGGTCCCACACTTT. The full variable domain, in which reference TRBV28 and TRBJ1-6 provide the parts outside the CDR3, is DVKVTQSSRYLVKRTGEKVFLECVQDMDHENMFWYRQDPGLGLRLIYFSYDVKMKEKGDIPEGYSVSREKKERFSLILESASTNQTSMYLCASSLGGQVPHFGNGTRLTVT.

The chain has TRBV19 and TRBJ1-1; tentative D call: TRBD1 (6 bases). Trimming left V 3 bases short and J 3 bases short, with 11 bases between. The CDR3 length is 14 residues. Germline V CDR1 and CDR2: LNHDA, SQIVND (reference sequence). Here the CDR3 reads CASSIQGSDTEAFF. The DNA of the CDR3 is TGTGCCAGTAGTATTCAGGGGTCAGACACTGAAGCTTTCTTT.

The chain is built from TRBV6-1 and TRBJ2-7, with TRBD1 identical over 7 bases. The CDR3 sequence is 13 residues long. CDR1 MNHNS and CDR2 SASEGT come from the germline V gene. The V and J ends lost 4 bases and 5 bases, in that order; junction bases with no gene match: 5. This chain's CDR3 is CASSVNRGHEQYF. The CDR3, as DNA: TGTGCCAGCAGTGTAAACAGGGGACACGAGCAGTACTTC.

The V and J genes are TRBV7-9 and TRBJ2-1, with 9 bases that match TRBD2. Germline trimming cut 5 bases from V and 5 bases from J; bases unmatched to any gene: 10. Germline loops: CDR1 SEHNR, CDR2 FQNEAQ (reference sequence). The CDR3 spans 16 residues. The CDR3: CASSPPGLAGNNEQFF. For the CDR3, the DNA is TGTGCCAGCAGCCCACCCGGGCTAGCGGGGAACAATGAGCAGTTCTTC.

This clone was found a few times. The V call is TRBV19, the J call TRBJ2-7; 7 bases are a match to TRBD1. The CDR3 runs 15 residues. The V and J ends lost 3 bases and 6 bases, in that order; junction bases with no gene match: 11. The germline CDR1 and CDR2 sequences are LNHDA and SQIVND (reference sequence). In DNA form, the CDR3 reads TGTGCCAGTAGTATCAACCTCCGGGACAGCGTCGAGCAGTACTTC. Translation gives CASSINLRDSVEQYF.

This clone turned up a few times. The same CDR3 can be traced to other DNA sequences in this sample. This chain joins TRBV7-9 and TRBJ2-7, with TRBD1 matching over 8 bases. This CDR3 spans 15 amino acids. Trimming removed 1 base from V and 5 bases from J; junction bases left unmatched: 7. The germline V gene encodes CDR1 SEHNR and CDR2 FQNEAQ (reference sequence). The CDR3 coding sequence is TGTGCCAGCAGCTTAGGACAGGGGAGCATCCACGAGCAGTACTTC. Protein: CASSLGQGSIHEQYF.

V and J are TRBV7-9 and TRBJ2-7; no reliable D call. The CDR3 loop spans 15 amino acids. The germline V gene has CDR1 SEHNR and CDR2 FQNEAQ (reference sequence). V was clipped by 1 base and J by 0 bases, with 10 bases between them. In DNA, the CDR3 is TGTGCCAGCAGCTTAGGCACAGCCGTCTCCTACGAGCAGTACTTC. This sequence encodes CASSLGTAVSYEQYF.

For this clone: In the same sample, other DNA sequences code for this CDR3. The CDR3 DNA follows: TGTGCCAGCAGCCCTGGACAGGGAGACTATGGCTACACCTTC. It translates to CASSPGQGDYGYTF. The V gene is TRBV7-9, the J gene TRBJ1-2; 8 bases line up with TRBD1. This CDR3 has 14 residues. Germline CDR1 is SEHNR and CDR2 is FQNEAQ (reference sequence). V shed 5 bases, J shed 3 bases, and the junction held 5 bases outside the gene matches.

V is TRBV19 and J is TRBJ1-5, with D uncertain. V was pared by 1 base and J by 4 bases, with 8 bases between. CDR3 length: 14 amino acids. The V gene's germline CDR1 is LNHDA and CDR2 SQIVND (reference sequence). CDR3 sequence: CASSIGGQNQPQHF. CDR3 coding DNA: TGTGCCAGTAGTATAGGAGGCCAGAATCAGCCCCAGCATTTT.

The chain couples TRBV7-9 to TRBJ2-7, with D unresolved. This CDR3 comprises 15 residues. Per the germline V gene, CDR1 is SEHNR and CDR2 is FQNEAQ (reference sequence). V was cut by 0 bases and J by 7 bases, with 16 bases left in between. The CDR3 nucleotides are TGTGCCAGCAGCTTAGCGTCAGGATCAACCCGTGAGCAGTACTTC. It translates to CASSLASGSTREQYF.

Only a few counts were recorded for this clone. This chain connects TRBV5-5 to TRBJ1-1; D is perhaps TRBD1 (6 bases). Trimming removed 4 bases at V and 6 bases at J, with 16 bases between. The germline V gene encodes CDR1 SGHKS and CDR2 YYEKEE (reference sequence). The CDR3 covers 14 residues. CDR3 bases: TGTGCCAGCAGCCGAGCGGCGGGGGCCGCTGAAGCTTTCTTT. Protein sequence: CASSRAAGAAEAFF.

V gene TRBV27 combines with J gene TRBJ1-1; D is unresolved. The germline gives CDR1 MNHEY, CDR2 SMNVEV (reference sequence). The CDR3 has 14 amino acids. With 6 bases removed from V and 1 base from J, the gap between germline ends came to 12 bases. For the CDR3, the DNA is TGTGCCAGCAGAACAGACACATCGAACACTGAAGCTTTCTTT. Its protein product is CASRTDTSNTEAFF.

The J gene is TRBJ2-2, the V gene TRBV15, with 9 bases matching TRBD1. This CDR3 comprises 15 residues. V dropped 3 bases and J dropped 3; count of bases not matched to a gene: 2. Germline V gene lookup returns CDR1 LNHNV and CDR2 YYDKDF (reference sequence). The CDR3 nucleotides read TGTGCCACCAGCAGGGGGGACAGGGACACCGGGGAGCTGTTTTTT. Translating it yields CATSRGDRDTGELFF.

The CDR3 protein is CASSSFDNSGANVLTF. The CDR3 coding sequence is TGTGCCAGCAGTTCATTTGACAACTCTGGGGCCAACGTCCTGACTTTC. The rearrangement uses TRBV28 and TRBJ2-6; no clear D gene. Germline assignment: CDR1 MDHEN and CDR2 SYDVKM. The CDR3 is made up of 16 amino acids. Deletions cut 4 bases from V and 0 bases from J, with 10 bases between.

Turning to this clone: Germline and junction disagree at one end, which may indicate a read error. This chain joins TRBV12-5 and TRBJ1-1; no definite D call. The CDR3 consists of 13 residues. Germline loops: CDR1 LGHNT, CDR2 FRNRAP. This CDR3 is CASGPQMNPEAFF. The CDR3 region has the DNA TGTGCTAGTGGTCCGCAGATGAACCCTGAAGCTTTCTTT.

The V gene is TRBV14, the J gene TRBJ2-3; D is ambiguous. The CDR3 consists of 15 residues. The V and J ends lost 1 base and 3 bases respectively, with 11 bases between them. The germline gives CDR1 SGHDN, CDR2 FVKESK. CDR3 nucleotide sequence: TGTGCCAGCAGCCAAGTGCCCGTGACTACAGATACGCAGTATTTT. This sequence encodes CASSQVPVTTDTQYF.

The chain has TRBV15 and TRBJ2-1, with 11 bases fitting TRBD2. CDR3 length: 17 residues. V dropped 1 base and J dropped 8; count of bases not matched to a gene: 10. Germline V gene data show CDR1 as LNHNV and CDR2 as YYDKDF (reference sequence). The CDR3 DNA is TGTGCCACCAGCAGAGTGACTAGCGGGGAGTATTCCGATGAGCAGTTCTTC. This gives the protein CATSRVTSGEYSDEQFF.

This chain joins TRBV21-1 and TRBJ2-1; the table names TRBD1, a call not compared with the DNA. TRBV21-1 is termed a pseudogene. This CDR3 region has 15 residues. The CDR3 region has the DNA TGTGCCAGCAGCAAATTCCCCGACAGGGTGTGTGAGCAGTTCTTC. Encoded protein: CASSKFPDRVCEQFF.